This TCR beta chain was captured by sequencing in a study of T cells after posttransplantation cyclophosphamide. Findings and caveats of the study: TRB clonality was highly associated with recipient CMV seropositivity and reactivation. TRB overlap between skin or GI tissue T cells and blood was limited. Donor-recipient repertoire similarity was low at 1-2 months, rising over year one.

As to this clone: Its target is unknown.

The ends were cut back, 0 bases at V and 4 bases at J, with 9 bases in the middle. From germline, CDR1 is MNHEY and CDR2 SVGAGI. This CDR3 is 14 amino acids long. Here immunoSEQ multiplex PCR was the method, and the copy in TCRdb shows in-frame clones only, minus some. Of fewer than 55,000 clones listed, approximately 94% are singletons. Peripheral blood was collected from the related graft donor on the marrow donation day. The receptor's source is a woman between 25 and 40 years old in good health and a related stem cell transplant donor. The sequenced sample was PBMCs. The chain links TRBV6-5 to TRBJ1-1, with D possibly TRBD1 on 6 matching bases. The CDR3 sequence: CASSYSQGFTEAFF. In DNA, the CDR3 is TGTGCCAGCAGTTACTCCCAGGGGTTCACTGAAGCTTTCTTT.